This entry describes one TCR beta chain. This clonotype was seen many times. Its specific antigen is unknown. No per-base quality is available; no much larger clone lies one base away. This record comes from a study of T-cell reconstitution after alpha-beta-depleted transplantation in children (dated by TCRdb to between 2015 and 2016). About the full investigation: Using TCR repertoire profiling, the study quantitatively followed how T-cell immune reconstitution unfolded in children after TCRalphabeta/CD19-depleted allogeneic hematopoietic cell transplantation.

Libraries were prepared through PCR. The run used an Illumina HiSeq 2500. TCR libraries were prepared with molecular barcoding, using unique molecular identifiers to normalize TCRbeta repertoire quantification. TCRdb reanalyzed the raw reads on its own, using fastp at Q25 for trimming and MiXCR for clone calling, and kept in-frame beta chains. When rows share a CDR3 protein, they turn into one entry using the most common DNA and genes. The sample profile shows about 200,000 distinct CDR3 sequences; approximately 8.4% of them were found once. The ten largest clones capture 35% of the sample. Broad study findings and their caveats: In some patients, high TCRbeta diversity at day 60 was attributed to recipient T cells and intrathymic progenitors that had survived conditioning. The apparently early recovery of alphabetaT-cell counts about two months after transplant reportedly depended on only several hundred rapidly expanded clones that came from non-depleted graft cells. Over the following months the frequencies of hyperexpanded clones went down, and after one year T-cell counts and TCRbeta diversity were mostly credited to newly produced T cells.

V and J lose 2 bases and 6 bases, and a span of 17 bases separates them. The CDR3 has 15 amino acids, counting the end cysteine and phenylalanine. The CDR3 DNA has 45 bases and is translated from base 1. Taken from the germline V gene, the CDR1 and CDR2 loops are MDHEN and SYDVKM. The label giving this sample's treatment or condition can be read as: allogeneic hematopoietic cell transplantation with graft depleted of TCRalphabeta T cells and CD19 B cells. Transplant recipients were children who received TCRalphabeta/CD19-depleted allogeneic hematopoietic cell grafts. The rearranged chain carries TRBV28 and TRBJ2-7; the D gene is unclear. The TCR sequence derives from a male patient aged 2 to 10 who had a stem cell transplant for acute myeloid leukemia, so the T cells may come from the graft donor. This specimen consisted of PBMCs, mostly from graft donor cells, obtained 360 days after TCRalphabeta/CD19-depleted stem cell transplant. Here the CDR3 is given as CASSLIGASLREQYF. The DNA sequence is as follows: TGTGCCAGCAGTTTAATAGGAGCCAGCCTCCGCGAGCAGTACTTC.